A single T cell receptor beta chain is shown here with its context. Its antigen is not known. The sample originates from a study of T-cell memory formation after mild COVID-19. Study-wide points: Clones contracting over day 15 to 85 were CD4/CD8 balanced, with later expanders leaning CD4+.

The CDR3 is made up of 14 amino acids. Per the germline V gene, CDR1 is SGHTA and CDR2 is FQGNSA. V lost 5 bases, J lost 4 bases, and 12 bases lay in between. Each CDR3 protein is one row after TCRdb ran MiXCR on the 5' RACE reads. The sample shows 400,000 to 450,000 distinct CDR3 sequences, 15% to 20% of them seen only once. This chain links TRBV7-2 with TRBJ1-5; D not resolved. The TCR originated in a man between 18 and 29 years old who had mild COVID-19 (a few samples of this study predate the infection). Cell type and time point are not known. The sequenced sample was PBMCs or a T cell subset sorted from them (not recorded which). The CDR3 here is CASSGGDGNQPQHF. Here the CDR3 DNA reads TGTGCCAGCAGCGGTGGCGATGGAAATCAGCCCCAGCATTTT.